Included here is one T cell receptor (beta chain) sequence, with context. Antigen unknown. UMI-labeled TRB cDNA libraries were prepared by 5' RACE. For each CDR3 protein, TCRdb gives one entry from its re-call of the 5' RACE reads, without DNA. The repertoire table contains over 95,000 distinct CDR3 sequences. This specimen belongs to a study of CXCR3-negative and CXCR3-positive naive CD8 T cells. Regarding the study as a whole: With respect to TRBV-TRBJ usage, naive CXCR3-negative and CXCR3-positive cells were similar; memory differed. CXCR3-positive naive cells carried more hydrophobic TRB CDR3s than CXCR3-negative ones.

The CDR3 is made up of 16 amino acids. Germline V lookup: CDR1 SEHNR, CDR2 FQNEAQ (reference sequence). Specimen: naive CXCR3+ CD8+ T cells from blood. The subset here: CD45RO-CCR7+CD27+CD95- naive CD8+ T cells expressing CXCR3 (TNR3+). The clonotype was recovered from a human donor in good health. Some clones in this sample may be carry-over from other donors' samples. This chain joins TRBV7-9 and TRBJ2-7; the TCRdb call, TRBD1, lacks DNA for checking. The CDR3: CASSPLKRGHSYEQYF.